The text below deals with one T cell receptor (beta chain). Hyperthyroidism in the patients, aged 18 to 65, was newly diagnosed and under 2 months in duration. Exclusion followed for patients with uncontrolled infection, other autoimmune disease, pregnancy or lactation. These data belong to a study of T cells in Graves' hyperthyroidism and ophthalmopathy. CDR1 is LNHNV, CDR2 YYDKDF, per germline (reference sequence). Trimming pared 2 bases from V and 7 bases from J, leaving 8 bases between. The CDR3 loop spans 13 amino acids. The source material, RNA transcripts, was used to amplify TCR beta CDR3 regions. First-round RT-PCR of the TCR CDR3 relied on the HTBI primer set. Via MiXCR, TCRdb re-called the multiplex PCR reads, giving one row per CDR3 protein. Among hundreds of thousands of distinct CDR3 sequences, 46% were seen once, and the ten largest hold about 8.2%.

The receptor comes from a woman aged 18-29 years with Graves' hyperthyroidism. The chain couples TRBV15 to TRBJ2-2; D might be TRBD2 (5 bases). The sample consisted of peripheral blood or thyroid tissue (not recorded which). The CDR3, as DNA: TGTGCCACCAGCAGACCAACTAGCGGGGAGCTGTTTTTT. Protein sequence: CATSRPTSGELFF. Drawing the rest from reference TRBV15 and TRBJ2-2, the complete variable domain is DAMVIQNPRYQVTQFGKPVTLSCSQTLNHNVMYWYQQKSSQAPKLLFHYYDKDFNNEADTPDNFQSRRPNTSFCFLDIRSPGLGDTAMYLCATSRPTSGELFFGEGSRLTVL.